This is a list of T cell receptor beta chains from one sample in a study of PD-1 blockade in classical Hodgkin lymphoma. The data were produced by immunoSEQ multiplex PCR, yet TCRdb's version contains in-frame clones alone and is incomplete. The sample records some 95,000 clones, approximately 90% being singletons. The specimen was peripheral blood mononuclear cells (PBMCs), collected before the fourth cycle of nivolumab. Every receptor here comes from a human donor with classical Hodgkin lymphoma. Each CDR3 is given with its conserved first and last residue. A D gene is named only where the DNA matches it firmly. Part of the rows lack a size; the others show once, few, many or a class for expanded clones.

j_gene,v_gene,d_gene,abundance,CDR3nt,CDR3aa
TRBJ2-3,TRBV5-6,TRBD2,-,TGTGCCAGCAGCCCCCTGACTAGCGGGGGGATCGATACGCAGTATTTT,CASSPLTSGGIDTQYF
TRBJ1-1,TRBV25-1,TRBD1,-,TGTGCCAGCGGGGGGACAGGGGGCAGGACTGAAGCTTTCTTT,CASGGTGGRTEAFF
TRBJ2-7,TRBV5-4,-,-,TGTGCCAGCAGCTTGATGGAGGACGAGCAGTACTTC,CASSLMEDEQYF
TRBJ1-2,TRBV29-1,-,-,TGCAGCGTTGAAAAGGAGCCCTATGGCTACACCTTC,CSVEKEPYGYTF
TRBJ1-3,TRBV18,-,-,TGTGCCAGCTCACCCCCTACGGGGTCTGGAAACACCATATATTTT,CASSPPTGSGNTIYF
TRBJ2-7,TRBV9,-,-,TGTGCCAGCAGCTTTGGGACCTTTTCCTACGAGCAGTACTTC,CASSFGTFSYEQYF
TRBJ2-3,TRBV12-5,TRBD2,-,TGTGCTAGTGGTCTACCCGGACTAGCGGGGGGACCATCCACAGATACGCAGTATTTT,CASGLPGLAGGPSTDTQYF
TRBJ2-7,TRBV7-9,-,-,TGTGCCAGCAGCCCGCGGGGCTTCTACGAGCAGTACTTC,CASSPRGFYEQYF
TRBJ1-4,TRBV6-5,TRBD1,-,TGTGCCAGCAGCAGGGACAGGGAGGAAAAACTGTTTTTT,CASSRDREEKLFF
TRBJ1-1,TRBV5-8,TRBD1,-,TGTGCCAGCAAGGAACAGGGGAGGACTGAAGCTTTCTTT,CASKEQGRTEAFF
TRBJ2-7,TRBV6-6,-,-,TGTGCCAGCAGCCTTAGGGACGTCCCCTACGAGCAGTACTTC,CASSLRDVPYEQYF
TRBJ1-3,TRBV4-2,TRBD1,-,TGTGCCAGCAGCCAAGAAGGGTGGGACAGCGGAAACACCATATATTTT,CASSQEGWDSGNTIYF
TRBJ1-1,TRBV5-1,TRBD1,-,TGCGCCAGCAGCTTGCAGGGGGGTCGATACAACACTGAAGCTTTCTTT,CASSLQGGRYNTEAFF
TRBJ1-5,TRBV5-6,-,few,TGTGCCAGCAGCTTGGGCAATCAGCCCCAGCATTTT,CASSLGNQPQHF
TRBJ2-1,TRBV19,-,-,TGTGCCAGTAGTATAACCGGGGGCAATGAGCAGTTCTTC,CASSITGGNEQFF
TRBJ1-1,TRBV4-3,-,-,TGCGCCAGCAGCACGGCACCTGTTGGTGATATAGCTTTCTTT,CASSTAPVGDIAFF
TRBJ2-6,TRBV28,-,-,TGTGCCAGCAGCCCCGTAATTAGCTCTGGGGCCAACGTCCTGACTTTC,CASSPVISSGANVLTF
TRBJ2-5,TRBV2,TRBD1,-,TGTGCCAGCAGAAACAGGGGATCAGAGACCCAGTACTTC,CASRNRGSETQYF
TRBJ2-3,TRBV7-2,TRBD2,-,TGTGCCAGCAGCTCGTGGACTAGCGGGAACACAGATACGCAGTATTTT,CASSSWTSGNTDTQYF
TRBJ1-2,TRBV2,-,-,TGTGCCAGCAGTGGGGGTTGGGGCGACGGCTACACCTTC,CASSGGWGDGYTF
TRBJ1-5,TRBV2,-,-,TGTGCCAGCGACACGAGCAATCAGCCCCAGCATTTT,CASDTSNQPQHF
TRBJ2-3,TRBV7-9,TRBD2,-,TGTGCCAGCAGCTTGTGGTCTAGCGGGGGGACCACAGATACGCAGTATTTT,CASSLWSSGGTTDTQYF
TRBJ2-2,TRBV18,-,-,TGTGCCAGCTCACCGGTCGGCGGCAGCACCGGGGAGCTGTTTTTT,CASSPVGGSTGELFF
TRBJ1-1,TRBV5-6,TRBD1,-,TGTGCCAGCACCACGGACAGGGGAAACACTGAAGCTTTCTTT,CASTTDRGNTEAFF
TRBJ2-1,TRBV27,-,once,TGTGCCAGCAGTTCTCTGGACAATGAGCAGTTCTTC,CASSSLDNEQFF
TRBJ1-4,TRBV18,TRBD1,-,TGTGCCAGCTCACCCCTTGGACAGGGGTATGAAAAACTGTTTTTT,CASSPLGQGYEKLFF